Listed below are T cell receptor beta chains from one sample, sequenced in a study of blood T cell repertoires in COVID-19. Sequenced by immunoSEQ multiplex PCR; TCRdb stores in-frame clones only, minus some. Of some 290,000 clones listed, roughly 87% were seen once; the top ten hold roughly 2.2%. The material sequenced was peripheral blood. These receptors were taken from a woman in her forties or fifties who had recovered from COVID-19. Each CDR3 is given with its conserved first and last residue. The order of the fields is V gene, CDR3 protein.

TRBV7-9 CASSTAGFTDTQYF
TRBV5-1 CASSLAGVTGVSGNTIYF
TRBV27 CASSILAGGPGTGELFF
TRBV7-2 CASSSYGTSDQPQHF
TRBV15 CATSSAGTANYAGNQPQHF
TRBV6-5 CASRLQGSTGELFF
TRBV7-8 CASSLDRGLASYNEQFF
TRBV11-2 CASSVGRDTDTQYF
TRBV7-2 CASSLRLAGDNEQFF
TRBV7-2 CASSLGTLKTQYF